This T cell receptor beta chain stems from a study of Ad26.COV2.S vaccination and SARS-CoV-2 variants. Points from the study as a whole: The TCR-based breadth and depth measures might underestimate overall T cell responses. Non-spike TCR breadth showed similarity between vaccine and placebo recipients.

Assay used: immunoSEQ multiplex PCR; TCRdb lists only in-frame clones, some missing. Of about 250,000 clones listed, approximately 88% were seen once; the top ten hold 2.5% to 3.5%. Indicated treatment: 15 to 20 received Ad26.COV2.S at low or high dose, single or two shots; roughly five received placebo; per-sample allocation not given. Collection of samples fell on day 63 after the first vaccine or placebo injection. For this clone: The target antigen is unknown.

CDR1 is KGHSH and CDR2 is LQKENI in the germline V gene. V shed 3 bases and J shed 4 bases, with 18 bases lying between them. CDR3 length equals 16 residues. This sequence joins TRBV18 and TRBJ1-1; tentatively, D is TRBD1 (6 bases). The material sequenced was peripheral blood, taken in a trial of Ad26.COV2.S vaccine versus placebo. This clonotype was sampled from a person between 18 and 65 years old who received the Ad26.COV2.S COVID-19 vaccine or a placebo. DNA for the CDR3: TGTGCCAGCTCACCGGGGGGCCGGGGGCAGATCACTGAAGCTTTCTTT. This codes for CASSPGGRGQITEAFF.